In its sample, the clone carrying this TCR beta chain was seen a few times. No antigen is known for it. Here immunoSEQ multiplex PCR was the method, and the copy in TCRdb shows in-frame clones only, minus some. The data show fewer than 120,000 clones, roughly 90% seen once. The CDR3 extends over 14 amino acids. Germline CDR1 and CDR2: SGHRS and YFSETQ. Trimming cost V 3 bases and J 6 bases; bases outside gene matches: 5. The sample originates from a study of T cell responses to AZD1222 COVID-19 vaccine. Study-level information: Whether given at about 4 or about 12 weeks, second doses were pooled. General observations from the study: In the spike-specific TCR repertoire, nearly half reportedly target unmutated variant regions. Elevations in Spike-specific TCR breadth and depth followed administration of two AZD1222 doses. Most donors were white British and more were female, and clonal diversity was possibly underestimated.

The V and J genes are TRBV5-1 and TRBJ2-7, with 11 bases fitting TRBD2. The sample in question was peripheral blood, obtained on day 0 of AZD1222 vaccination. The sequence was obtained from an adult in good health. The CDR3 nucleotides are TGCGCCAGCAGCTGGGGACTAGCGGCTCCCGAGCAGTACTTC. This encodes CASSWGLAAPEQYF.